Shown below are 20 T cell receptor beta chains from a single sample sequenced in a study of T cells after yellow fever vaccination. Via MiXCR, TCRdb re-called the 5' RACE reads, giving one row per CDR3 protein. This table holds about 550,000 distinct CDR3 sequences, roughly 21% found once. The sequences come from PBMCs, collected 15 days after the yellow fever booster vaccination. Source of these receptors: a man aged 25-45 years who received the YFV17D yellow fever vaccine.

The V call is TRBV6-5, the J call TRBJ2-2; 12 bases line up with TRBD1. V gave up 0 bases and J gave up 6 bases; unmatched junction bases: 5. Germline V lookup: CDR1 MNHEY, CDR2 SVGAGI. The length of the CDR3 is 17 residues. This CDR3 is CASSYSRGQGAAGELFF. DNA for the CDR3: TGTGCCAGCAGTTACTCTCGGGGACAGGGGGCCGCCGGGGAGCTGTTTTTT.

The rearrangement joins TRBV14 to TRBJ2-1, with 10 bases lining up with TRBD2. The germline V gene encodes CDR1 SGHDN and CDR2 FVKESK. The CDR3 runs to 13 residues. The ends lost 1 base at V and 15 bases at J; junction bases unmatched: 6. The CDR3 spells CASSQGGLAIRFF. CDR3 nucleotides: TGTGCCAGCAGCCAAGGGGGACTAGCGATTCGGTTCTTC.

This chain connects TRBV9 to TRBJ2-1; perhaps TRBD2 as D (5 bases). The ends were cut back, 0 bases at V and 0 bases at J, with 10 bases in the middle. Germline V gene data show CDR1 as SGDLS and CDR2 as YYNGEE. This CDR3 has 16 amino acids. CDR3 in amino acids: CASSVGVTSSYNEQFF. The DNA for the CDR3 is TGTGCCAGCAGCGTAGGAGTCACTAGCTCCTACAATGAGCAGTTCTTC. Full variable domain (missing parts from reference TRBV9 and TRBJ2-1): DSGVTQTPKHLITATGQRVTLRCSPRSGDLSVYWYQQSLDQGLQFLIQYYNGEERAKGNILERFSAQQFPDLHSELNLSSLELGDSALYFCASSVGVTSSYNEQFFGPGTRLTVL.

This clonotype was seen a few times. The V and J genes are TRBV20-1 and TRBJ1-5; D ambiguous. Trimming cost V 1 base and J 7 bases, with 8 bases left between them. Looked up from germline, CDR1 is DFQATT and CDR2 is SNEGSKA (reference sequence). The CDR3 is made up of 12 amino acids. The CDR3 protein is CSARGQTQPQHF. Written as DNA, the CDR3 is TGCAGTGCTAGAGGTCAGACCCAGCCCCAGCATTTT.

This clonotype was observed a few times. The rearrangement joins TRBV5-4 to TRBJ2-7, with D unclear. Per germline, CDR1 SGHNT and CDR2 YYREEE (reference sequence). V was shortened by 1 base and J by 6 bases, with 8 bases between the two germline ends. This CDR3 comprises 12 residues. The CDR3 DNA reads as TGTGCCAGCAGCTTGAATGAGGTCGAGCAGTACTTC. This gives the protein CASSLNEVEQYF. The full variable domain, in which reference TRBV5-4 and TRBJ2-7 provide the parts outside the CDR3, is ETGVTQSPTHLIKTRGQQVTLRCSSQSGHNTVSWYQQALGQGPQFIFQYYREEENGRGNFPPRFSGLQFPNYSSELNVNALELDDSALYLCASSLNEVEQYFGPGTRLTVT.

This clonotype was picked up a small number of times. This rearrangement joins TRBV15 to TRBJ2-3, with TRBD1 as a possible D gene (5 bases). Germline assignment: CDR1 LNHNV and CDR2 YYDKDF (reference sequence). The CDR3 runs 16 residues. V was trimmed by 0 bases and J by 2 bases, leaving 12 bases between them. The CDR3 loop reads CATSRDVQGLTDTQYF. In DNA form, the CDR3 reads TGTGCCACCAGCAGAGATGTTCAGGGCCTCACAGATACGCAGTATTTT.

The CDR3 coding sequence is TGCGCCAGCAGCGTGGGGCTTAGCGGGAGCTGGGATGAGCAGTTCTTC. Protein sequence: CASSVGLSGSWDEQFF. The rearrangement links TRBV5-1 to TRBJ2-1; 9 bases are shared with TRBD2. Per germline, CDR1 SGHRS and CDR2 YFSETQ. With 4 bases clipped from V and 8 bases from J, the junction kept 13 bases outside the gene matches. The CDR3 has 16 amino acids.

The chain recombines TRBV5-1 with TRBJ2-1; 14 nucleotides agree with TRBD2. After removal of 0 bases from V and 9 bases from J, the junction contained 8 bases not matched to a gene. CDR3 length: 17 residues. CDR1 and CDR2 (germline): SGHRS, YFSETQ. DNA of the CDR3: TGCGCCAGCAGCTTGGGACTAGCGGGAGGGCCGGGAGGTGAGCAGTTCTTC. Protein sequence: CASSLGLAGGPGGEQFF.

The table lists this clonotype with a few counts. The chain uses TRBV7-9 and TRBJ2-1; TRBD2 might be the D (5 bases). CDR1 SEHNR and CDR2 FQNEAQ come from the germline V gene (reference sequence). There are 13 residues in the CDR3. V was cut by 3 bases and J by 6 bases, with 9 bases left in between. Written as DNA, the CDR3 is TGTGCCAGCAGCTTGAGAGAGGGCAATGAGCAGTTCTTC. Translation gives CASSLREGNEQFF.

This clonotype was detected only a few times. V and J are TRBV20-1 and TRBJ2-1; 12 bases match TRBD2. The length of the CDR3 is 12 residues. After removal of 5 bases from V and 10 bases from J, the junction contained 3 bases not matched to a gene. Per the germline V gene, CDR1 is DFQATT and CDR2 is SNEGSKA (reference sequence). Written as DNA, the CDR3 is TGCAGTGCTCGTGGACTAGCGGGAGAGCAGTTCTTC. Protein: CSARGLAGEQFF.

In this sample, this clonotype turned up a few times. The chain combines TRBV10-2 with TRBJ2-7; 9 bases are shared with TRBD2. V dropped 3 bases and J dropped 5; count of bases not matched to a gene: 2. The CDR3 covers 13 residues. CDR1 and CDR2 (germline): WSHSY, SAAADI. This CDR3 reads CASSDGGRDEQYF. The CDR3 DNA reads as TGCGCCAGCAGTGACGGCGGGAGGGACGAGCAGTACTTC.

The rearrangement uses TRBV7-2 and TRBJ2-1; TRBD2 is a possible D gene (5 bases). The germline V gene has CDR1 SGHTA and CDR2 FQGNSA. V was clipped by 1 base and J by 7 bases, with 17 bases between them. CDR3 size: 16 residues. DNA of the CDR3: TGTGCCAGCAGCTTAGATGGGGAGAAAATTCTGAATGAGCAGTTCTTC. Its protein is CASSLDGEKILNEQFF.

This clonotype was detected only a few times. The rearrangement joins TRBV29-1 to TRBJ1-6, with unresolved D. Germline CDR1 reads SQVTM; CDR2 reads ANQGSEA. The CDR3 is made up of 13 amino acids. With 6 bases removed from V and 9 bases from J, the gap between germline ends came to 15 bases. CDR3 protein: CSVASHVGSPLHF. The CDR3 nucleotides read TGCAGCGTCGCAAGCCATGTTGGTTCACCCCTCCACTTT.

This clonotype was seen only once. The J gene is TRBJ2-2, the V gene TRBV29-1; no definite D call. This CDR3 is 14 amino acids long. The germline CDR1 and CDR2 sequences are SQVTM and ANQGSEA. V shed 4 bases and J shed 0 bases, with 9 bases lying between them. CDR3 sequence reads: CSVVGTPNTGELFF. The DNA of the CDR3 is TGCAGCGTTGTTGGCACACCGAACACCGGGGAGCTGTTTTTT.

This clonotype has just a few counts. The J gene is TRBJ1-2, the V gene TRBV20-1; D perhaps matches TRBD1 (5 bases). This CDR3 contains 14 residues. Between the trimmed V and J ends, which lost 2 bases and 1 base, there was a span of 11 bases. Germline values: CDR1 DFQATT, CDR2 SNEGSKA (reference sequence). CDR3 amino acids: CSARTGDHNYGYTF. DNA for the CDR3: TGCAGTGCTAGAACAGGCGACCATAACTATGGCTACACCTTC.

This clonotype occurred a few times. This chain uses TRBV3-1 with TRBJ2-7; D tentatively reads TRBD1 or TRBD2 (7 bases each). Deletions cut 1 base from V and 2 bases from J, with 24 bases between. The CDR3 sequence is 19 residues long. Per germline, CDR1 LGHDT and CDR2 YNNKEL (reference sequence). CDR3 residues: CASSQVSNRGLPRAYEQYF. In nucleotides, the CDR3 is TGTGCCAGCAGCCAAGTGTCCAACAGGGGACTACCTCGCGCCTACGAGCAGTACTTC.

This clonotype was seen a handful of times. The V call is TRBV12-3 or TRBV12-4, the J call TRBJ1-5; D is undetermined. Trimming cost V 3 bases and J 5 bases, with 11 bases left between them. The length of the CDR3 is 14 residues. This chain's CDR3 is CASSLTRGDQPQHF. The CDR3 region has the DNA TGTGCCAGCAGTTTGACCCGGGGAGATCAGCCCCAGCATTTT.

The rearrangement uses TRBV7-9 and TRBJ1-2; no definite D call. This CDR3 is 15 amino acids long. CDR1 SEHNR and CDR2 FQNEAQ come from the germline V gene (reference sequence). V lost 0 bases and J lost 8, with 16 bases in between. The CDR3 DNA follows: TGTGCCAGCAGCTTAGCTTTGGTGGAGGGTAAGGGCTACACCTTC. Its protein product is CASSLALVEGKGYTF. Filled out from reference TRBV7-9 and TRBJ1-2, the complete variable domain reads DTGVSQNPRHKITKRGQNVTFRCDPISEHNRLYWYRQTLGQGPEFLTYFQNEAQLEKSRLLSDRFSAERPKGSFSTLEIQRTEQGDSAMYLCASSLALVEGKGYTFGSGTRLTVV.

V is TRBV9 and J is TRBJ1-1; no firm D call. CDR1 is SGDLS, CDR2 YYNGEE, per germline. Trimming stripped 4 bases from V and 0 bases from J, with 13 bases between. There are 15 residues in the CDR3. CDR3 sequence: CASSTGLEMNTEAFF. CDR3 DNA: TGTGCCAGCAGCACCGGACTGGAAATGAACACTGAAGCTTTCTTT.

In nucleotides, the CDR3 is TGCGCCAGCAGTGAGTCGCGGTGGACAGACAAAGAGACCCAGTACTTC. Its protein product is CASSESRWTDKETQYF. The gene calls are TRBV10-2 and TRBJ2-5; the D gene is possibly TRBD1 (6 bases). This CDR3 has 16 amino acids. Germline V gene data show CDR1 as WSHSY and CDR2 as SAAADI. The V end was cut by 0 bases, the J end by 3 bases, with 14 bases between.